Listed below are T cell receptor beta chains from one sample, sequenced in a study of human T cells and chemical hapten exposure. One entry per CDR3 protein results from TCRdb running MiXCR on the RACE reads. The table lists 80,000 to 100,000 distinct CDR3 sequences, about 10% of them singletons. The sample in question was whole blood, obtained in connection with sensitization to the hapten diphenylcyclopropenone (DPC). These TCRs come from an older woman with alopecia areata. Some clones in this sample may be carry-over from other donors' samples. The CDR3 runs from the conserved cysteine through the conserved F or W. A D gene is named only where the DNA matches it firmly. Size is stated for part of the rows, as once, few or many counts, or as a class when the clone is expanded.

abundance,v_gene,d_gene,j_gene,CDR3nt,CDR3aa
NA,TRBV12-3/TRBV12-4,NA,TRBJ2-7,TGTGCCAGCAGTCCCCTCAAGTACGAGCAGTACTTC,CASSPLKYEQYF
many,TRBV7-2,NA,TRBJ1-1,TGTGCCAGCAGTGGGGTTGTGGGGACTGAAGCTTTCTTT,CASSGVVGTEAFF
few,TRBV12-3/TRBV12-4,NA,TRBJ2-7,TGTGCCAGCAGTTTGGTCAGGGTCACCTACGAGCAGTACTTC,CASSLVRVTYEQYF
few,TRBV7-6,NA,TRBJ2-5,TGTGCCAGCAGCTTAAGTTGGGGACCTGCGGAGACCCAGTACTTC,CASSLSWGPAETQYF
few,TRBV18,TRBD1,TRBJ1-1,TGTGCCAGCTCAACCGGACAGGTTCCGAACACTGAAGCTTTCTTT,CASSTGQVPNTEAFF
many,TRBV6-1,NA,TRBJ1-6,TGTGCCAGCAGATCAGGACAGCCTAATTCACCCCTCCACTTT,CASRSGQPNSPLHF
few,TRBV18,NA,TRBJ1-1,TGTGCCAGCTCACCCCGAGGAGACAACACTGAAGCTTTCTTT,CASSPRGDNTEAFF
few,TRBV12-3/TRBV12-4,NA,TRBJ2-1,TGTGCCAGCACCGATCTGGGGGGCGGTGAGCAGTTCTTC,CASTDLGGGEQFF
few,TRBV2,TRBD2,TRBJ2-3,TGTGCCAGCAGTGAATTCTCGCTAGCGGGGGCCAATACAGATACGCAGTATTTT,CASSEFSLAGANTDTQYF
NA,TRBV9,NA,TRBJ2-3,TGTGCCAGCAGCGCCCACGTGGGAGGGGGACATTCCACAGATACGCAGTATTTT,CASSAHVGGGHSTDTQYF
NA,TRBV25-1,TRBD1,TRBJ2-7,TGTGCCAGCAGTGAATCAGGGACAGGGACGACCTACGAGCAGTACTTC,CASSESGTGTTYEQYF
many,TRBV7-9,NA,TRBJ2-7,TGTGCCAGCAGCTTAGCGACAGGTCCGTTCGAGCAGTACTTC,CASSLATGPFEQYF
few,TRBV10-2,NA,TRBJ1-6,TGCGCCAGCAGTGGGCTGGCAAATTCACCCCTCCACTTT,CASSGLANSPLHF